A selection of T cell receptor beta chains follows, all from one sample in a study of CD8+CD57+ T cells in acquired aplastic anemia. MiXCR was run by TCRdb on the reads, yielding one entry per CDR3 protein. Of about 98,000 distinct CDR3 sequences in the sample, less than 75% were seen once. The sequenced sample consisted of sorted CD4+, CD8+, or CD8+CD57+ T cells (not recorded which) from PBMCs. Source of these receptors: a human donor with aplastic anemia. Both conserved end residues are part of each CDR3. D genes are given only for firm matches. Clone size appears in some rows only: once, few, many, or a class for an expanded clone.

>NA|TRBJ2-3|TRBV20-1|TRBD2
TGCAGTGCTCGGAGACAGCTAGCGGGAGGTTTTAAAGATACGCAGTATTTT
CSARRQLAGGFKDTQYF
>NA|TRBJ1-2|TRBV15|NA
TGTGCCACCAGCAGAGATTATGACAGGAGCTATGGCTACACCTTC
CATSRDYDRSYGYTF
>NA|TRBJ2-5|TRBV19|TRBD2
TGTGCCAGTAGTAGCGGGAGGGTAGGAGAGACCCAGTACTTC
CASSSGRVGETQYF
>many|TRBJ2-1|TRBV7-6|NA
TGTGCCAGCAGCTCCCTTAGCGATAGCTCCTACAATGAGCAGTTCTTC
CASSSLSDSSYNEQFF
>NA|TRBJ2-7|TRBV29-1|TRBD1
TGCAGCGCTAGTGAGTTACAGGGGCGCTACGAGCAGTACTTC
CSASELQGRYEQYF
>few|TRBJ2-5|TRBV14|NA
TGTGCCAGCAGCCCTTTTTCAGAGACCCAGTACTTC
CASSPFSETQYF
>NA|TRBJ1-1|TRBV7-6|TRBD1
TGTGCCAGCAGCGTGGACAGGGGTTGGGTACCGGTCTTT
CASSVDRGWVPVF
>NA|TRBJ1-5|TRBV20-1|TRBD1
TGCAGTGCTAGAGCCCGGACAGGGGAGGGTGGCAATCAGCCCCAGCATTTT
CSARARTGEGGNQPQHF
>NA|TRBJ1-1|TRBV20-1|TRBD1
TGCAGTGCTTTCGGACAGGCGAGAGGGTGGGAGAACACTGAAGCTTTCTTT
CSAFGQARGWENTEAFF
>few|TRBJ1-6|TRBV10-1|NA
TGCGCCAGCAGTGCGTACAGCATGAATTCACCCCTCCACTTT
CASSAYSMNSPLHF
>few|TRBJ1-1|TRBV20-1|NA
TGCAGTGCTAGATATCGGGACACTGAAGCTTTCTTT
CSARYRDTEAFF
>medium-sized|TRBJ2-1|TRBV10-3|TRBD2
TGTGCCACCCAATCTAGCGGGGGAATCAAGAAACACAATGAGCAGTTCTTC
CATQSSGGIKKHNEQFF
>few|TRBJ1-2|TRBV2|TRBD1
TGTGCCAGCATGTCGGGACAGGGGGTGAGCTACACCTTC
CASMSGQGVSYTF
>NA|TRBJ2-7|TRBV14|NA
TGTGCCAGCCGTTTCCGGACGGATACCTACGAGCAGTACTTC
CASRFRTDTYEQYF
>NA|TRBJ2-7|TRBV10-3|NA
TGTGCCATCAGTGATAGGACCGGCTACGAGCAGTACTTC
CAISDRTGYEQYF
>NA|TRBJ1-2|TRBV24-1|NA
TGTGCCACCAGTGAAGGAAGTCCACGCGGCTACACCTTC
CATSEGSPRGYTF
>NA|TRBJ2-2|TRBV7-2|NA
TGTGCCAGCAGCTCCACAGGTACCAGGGAGCTGTTTTTT
CASSSTGTRELFF
>NA|TRBJ2-7|TRBV20-1|NA
TGCAGTGCTAGTGCAGGAATCTACGAGCAGTACTTC
CSASAGIYEQYF